The T cell receptor (beta chain) described here comes from a study of CD8+ T cells in alopecia areata. The CDR3 length is 13 residues. The V and J ends lost 1 base and 3 bases respectively, with 9 bases between them. Germline lookup yields CDR1 GTSNPN and CDR2 SVGIG (reference sequence). cDNA reverse transcribed from extracted RNA served as the sequencing template. Assay used: immunoSEQ multiplex PCR; TCRdb lists only in-frame clones, some missing. The sample shows some 150,000 clones, 62% of them seen only once. PBMCs, the starting material, were the source of sorted CD4+ and CD8+ T cells. The source is a human donor in good health. The sample comprised CD8+ T cells sorted from blood. The chain carries TRBV30 and TRBJ2-5; D is undetermined. CDR3 DNA sequence: TGTGCCTGGAGTGCCCTAGTTAAAGAGACCCAGTACTTC. It codes for CAWSALVKETQYF. Variable domain in full (rest from reference TRBV30 and TRBJ2-5): SQTIHQWPATLVQPVGSPLSLECTVEGTSNPNLYWYRQAAGRGLQLLFYSVGIGQISSEVPQNLSASRPQDRQFILSSKKLLLSDSGFYLCAWSALVKETQYFGPGTRLLVL.